The 28 T cell receptor beta chains below all came from one sample that was sequenced in a study of shared clonotypes between healthy human individuals (dated by TCRdb to 2020 to 2022). Libraries came from the immunoSEQ multiplex PCR assay. The table comes from immuneACCESS by way of TCRdb, which keeps in-frame sequences with V and J called. Part of the clones is missing from these tables; in studies checked, under half for an unresolved V gene and the rest for unknown reasons. Here the sample has more than 2,000,000 clones; approximately 93% occur a single time. The top ten clonotypes cover roughly 0.36% of the sample. The material sequenced was naive CD4+ T cells from PBMCs. Taken with the paper, the label for cell subset or site translates to: CD45RA+ positively selected. The origin of the receptors is a man younger than 30 in good health. Some clones in this sample may be carry-over from other donors' samples.

The genes are TRBV6-5 and TRBJ2-5, with 12 bases lining up with TRBD1. From germline, CDR1 is MNHEY and CDR2 SVGAGI. V shed 2 bases and J 5 bases; nucleotides not matched to a gene: 3. This CDR3 comprises 15 residues. CDR3 DNA sequence: TGTGCCAGCAGTTACGGGACAGGGGGCGTGGAGACCCAGTACTTC. Its translation: CASSYGTGGVETQYF.

This chain links TRBV5-6 with TRBJ2-2; TRBD1 might be the D (6 bases). Germline CDR1 reads SGHDT; CDR2 reads YYEEEE. The CDR3 length is 15 residues. Trimming took 4 bases from V and 4 from J, leaving 14 bases between them. The CDR3 here is CASSPLDSFTGELFF. Here the CDR3 DNA reads TGTGCCAGCAGCCCCCTGGACAGTTTCACCGGGGAGCTGTTTTTT. The whole variable domain, filled in from reference TRBV5-6 and TRBJ2-2, reads DAGVTQSPTHLIKTRGQQVTLRCSPKSGHDTVSWYQQALGQGPQFIFQYYEEEERQRGNFPDRFSGHQFPNYSSELNVNALLLGDSALYLCASSPLDSFTGELFFGEGSRLTVL.

This clone was detected once. This chain connects TRBV19 to TRBJ2-1; 7 nucleotides agree with TRBD1. This CDR3 is 16 amino acids long. CDR1 and CDR2 from the germline V gene are LNHDA and SQIVND (reference sequence). Losses at the gene ends were 4 bases for V and 4 bases for J; bases not matched to a gene: 10. In DNA form, the CDR3 reads TGTGCCAGTAGTACCCCCCCCGACAGGGATTACAATGAGCAGTTCTTC. Translation gives CASSTPPDRDYNEQFF.

V usage is TRBV15 and J usage is TRBJ2-7; TRBD2 matches at 14 bases. V dropped 6 bases and J dropped 7; count of bases not matched to a gene: 5. The CDR3 is 14 amino acids. Per the germline V gene, CDR1 is LNHNV and CDR2 is YYDKDF (reference sequence). The CDR3 region has the DNA TGTGCCACCAGGGGACTAGCGGGAGTATCTGAGCAGTACTTC. It specifies CATRGLAGVSEQYF.

This clone was counted only a few times. Here the CDR3 reads CAWRALYGRNTEAFF. In nucleotides, the CDR3 is TGTGCCTGGAGGGCTCTTTACGGAAGGAACACTGAAGCTTTCTTT. The chain carries TRBV30 and TRBJ1-1; D gene unclear. Germline lookup yields CDR1 GTSNPN and CDR2 SVGIG (reference sequence). The V end lost 3 bases, the J end lost 1 base, and 15 bases lay between the germline ends. CDR3 length: 15 amino acids. The variable domain in full, completed from reference TRBV30 and TRBJ1-1, reads SQTIHQWPATLVQPVGSPLSLECTVEGTSNPNLYWYRQAAGRGLQLLFYSVGIGQISSEVPQNLSASRPQDRQFILSSKKLLLSDSGFYLCAWRALYGRNTEAFFGQGTRLTVV.

The chain carries TRBV5-6 and TRBJ2-1; the D is unclear. CDR1 and CDR2 from the germline V gene are SGHDT and YYEEEE. This CDR3 contains 12 residues. V lost 4 bases, J lost 9 bases, and 11 bases lay in between. The CDR3 bases are TGTGCCAGCAGCCCGCGGCGTCGTGAGCAGTTCTTC. Its protein is CASSPRRREQFF.

V usage is TRBV7-9 and J usage is TRBJ1-1; D gene uncertain. Germline V CDR1 and CDR2: SEHNR, FQNEAQ (reference sequence). The CDR3 sequence is 17 residues long. V was pared by 1 base and J by 1 base, with 16 bases between. CDR3 coding DNA: TGTGCCAGCAGCTTAGATAGGGCAGGTTGGGGGAACACTGAAGCTTTCTTT. As protein: CASSLDRAGWGNTEAFF.

The chain joins TRBV6-5 to TRBJ2-3, with D unclear. The V gene lost 2 bases and the J gene lost 4 bases, with 10 bases spanning the gap. The CDR3 length is 14 residues. The germline gives CDR1 MNHEY, CDR2 SVGAGI. The CDR3 DNA reads as TGTGCCAGCAGTTACGCAGCCACGGCAGATACGCAGTATTTT. It translates to CASSYAATADTQYF.

The V call is TRBV5-1, the J call TRBJ2-7; TRBD1 agrees at 10 bases. The germline V gene has CDR1 SGHRS and CDR2 YFSETQ. CDR3 length equals 17 residues. The junction had 12 bases not matched to a gene; V was cut back by 3 bases and J by 3 bases. CDR3 loop: CASSYQPTGGGYYEQYF. The CDR3 bases are TGCGCCAGCAGCTACCAACCGACAGGGGGCGGCTACTACGAGCAGTACTTC.

The chain has TRBV18 and TRBJ2-5; the D gene is possibly TRBD1 (5 bases). Deletions cut 4 bases from V and 2 bases from J, with 11 bases between. Germline V CDR1 and CDR2: KGHSH, LQKENI. The CDR3 length is 14 residues. CDR3 bases: TGTGCCAGCTCACGGCCAGGGCCACAAGAGACCCAGTACTTC. Translation: CASSRPGPQETQYF.

The CDR3 region is CASNPTLGVLQNYGYTF. In DNA form, the CDR3 reads TGTGCCAGCAACCCAACTTTGGGGGTGCTACAGAACTATGGCTACACCTTC. The rearrangement uses TRBV28 and TRBJ1-2; D perhaps matches TRBD1 (5 bases). This CDR3 has 17 residues. Trimming shortened V by 7 bases and J by 2 bases, and 23 bases separated the two germline ends. CDR1 and CDR2 from the germline V gene are MDHEN and SYDVKM.

The chain joins TRBV15 to TRBJ1-1; D perhaps matches TRBD1 (5 bases). The CDR3 extends over 15 amino acids. Germline-derived CDR1 and CDR2 are LNHNV and YYDKDF (reference sequence). Trimming removed 0 bases at V and 1 base at J, with 9 bases between. The DNA of the CDR3 is TGTGCCACCAGCAGAGATCCAGGGTGGAACACTGAAGCTTTCTTT. Encoded protein: CATSRDPGWNTEAFF.

V and J are TRBV9 and TRBJ2-1; 7 bases fit TRBD2. The CDR3 is 17 residues long. CDR1 and CDR2 (germline): SGDLS, YYNGEE. Trimming removed 4 bases from V and 4 bases from J; junction bases left unmatched: 14. The CDR3: CASSNPGAAGGYNEQFF. In nucleotides, the CDR3 is TGTGCCAGCAGCAATCCCGGGGCGGCCGGGGGGTACAATGAGCAGTTCTTC. Complete variable domain (other parts from reference TRBV9 and TRBJ2-1): DSGVTQTPKHLITATGQRVTLRCSPRSGDLSVYWYQQSLDQGLQFLIQYYNGEERAKGNILERFSAQQFPDLHSELNLSSLELGDSALYFCASSNPGAAGGYNEQFFGPGTRLTVL.

This rearrangement joins TRBV5-6 to TRBJ1-2; 7 bases map to TRBD1. V trimming: 4 bases; J trimming: 2 bases; junction bases outside the gene matches: 8. The germline CDR1 and CDR2 sequences are SGHDT and YYEEEE. CDR3 length: 15 amino acids. DNA of the CDR3: TGTGCCAGCAGCCCGCTACAGGGGCGAAACTATGGCTACACCTTC. It specifies CASSPLQGRNYGYTF.

CDR3 coding DNA: TGTGCCAGCAGCTTAAACCCGGGAGCGGTGACAGATACGCAGTATTTT. It encodes CASSLNPGAVTDTQYF. This rearrangement joins TRBV7-3 to TRBJ2-3; maybe TRBD2 (6 bases). Deletions cut 1 base from V and 3 bases from J, with 14 bases between. The CDR3 consists of 16 residues. Germline values: CDR1 SGHTA, CDR2 FQGTGA.

V and J are TRBV7-7 and TRBJ2-3, with a tentative D call TRBD2 (5 bases). This CDR3 is built from 14 residues. V lost 1 base and J lost 6, with 11 bases in between. Germline V gene lookup returns CDR1 SSHAT and CDR2 FNYEAQ (reference sequence). The CDR3 nucleotides are TGTGCCAGCAGCTTAGTCGGGGTCTGGGATACGCAGTATTTT. It encodes CASSLVGVWDTQYF.

The gene calls are TRBV4-1 and TRBJ2-3, with 8 bases lining up with TRBD1. The CDR3 contains 12 residues. Trimming took 1 base from V and 14 from J; bases not matched to a gene: 5. Germline V gene data show CDR1 as MGHRA and CDR2 as YSYEKL. DNA for the CDR3: TGCGCCAGCAGCCAAGGACAGGGGAATAGGTATTTT. This codes for CASSQGQGNRYF.

The CDR3 DNA is TGTGCCAGCAGCCGCTCCGGGACTAGCAAAGAGACCCAGTACTTC. This encodes CASSRSGTSKETQYF. This chain joins TRBV6-5 and TRBJ2-5, with TRBD2 matching over 9 bases. Trimming at V came to 6 bases and at J to 3 bases, leaving 8 bases not matched to a gene. CDR1 is MNHEY and CDR2 is SVGAGI in the germline V gene. This CDR3 is built from 15 residues.

The chain carries TRBV28 and TRBJ2-3; no clear D. Germline V gene lookup returns CDR1 MDHEN and CDR2 SYDVKM. The V end lost 3 bases, the J end lost 2 bases, and 12 bases lay between the germline ends. This CDR3 has 15 amino acids. The CDR3 reads CASSLWSPITDTQYF. The CDR3 DNA reads as TGTGCCAGCAGTTTGTGGTCTCCCATCACAGATACGCAGTATTTT.

This sequence joins TRBV11-2 and TRBJ1-1; TRBD1 might be the D (6 bases). The CDR3 consists of 16 residues. Per germline, CDR1 SGHAT and CDR2 FQNNGV. With 1 base removed from V and 1 base from J, the gap between germline ends came to 13 bases. The CDR3 here is CASSLGLDRPNTEAFF. The CDR3 DNA reads TGTGCCAGCAGCTTAGGTCTCGACAGGCCGAACACTGAAGCTTTCTTT.

This chain links TRBV28 with TRBJ2-3; TRBD2 aligns across 7 bases. Germline CDR1 is MDHEN and CDR2 is SYDVKM. The CDR3 is 17 residues long. The V and J ends lost 0 bases and 1 base, in that order; junction bases with no gene match: 7. Here the CDR3 reads CASSLWGTNLGTDTQYF. In DNA form, the CDR3 reads TGTGCCAGCAGTTTATGGGGGACTAATCTAGGCACAGATACGCAGTATTTT.

The chain has TRBV28 and TRBJ2-7; 11 bases are shared with TRBD1. There are 13 residues in the CDR3. From germline, CDR1 is MDHEN and CDR2 SYDVKM. Unmatched junction bases numbered 4, after V lost 6 bases and J lost 6 bases. CDR3 loop: CASRPGTGGEQYF. The CDR3 region has the DNA TGTGCCAGCAGGCCCGGGACAGGGGGCGAGCAGTACTTC. The full variable domain, completed using reference TRBV28 and TRBJ2-7, is DVKVTQSSRYLVKRTGEKVFLECVQDMDHENMFWYRQDPGLGLRLIYFSYDVKMKEKGDIPEGYSVSREKKERFSLILESASTNQTSMYLCASRPGTGGEQYFGPGTRLTVT.

A single count supports this clone. This rearrangement joins TRBV6-5 to TRBJ2-7; 8 bases map to TRBD2. Germline V gives CDR1 MNHEY, CDR2 SVGAGI. The CDR3 extends over 15 amino acids. The V and J ends lost 10 bases and 1 base, in that order; junction bases with no gene match: 12. The chain's CDR3 is CATLRREGYSYEQYF. The DNA for the CDR3 is TGTGCCACCCTCCGTCGGGAGGGATATTCCTACGAGCAGTACTTC.

This clone has a single count. J is TRBJ2-6 and V is TRBV27; no definite D call. This CDR3 comprises 13 residues. Germline CDR1 is MNHEY and CDR2 is SMNVEV (reference sequence). V lost 8 bases to trimming and J lost 2 bases, with 7 bases between them. This chain's CDR3 is CASGLAGANVLTF. In nucleotides, the CDR3 is TGTGCCAGCGGTCTGGCTGGGGCCAACGTCCTGACTTTC. The full variable domain, with the rest looked up from reference TRBV27 and TRBJ2-6, is EAQVTQNPRYLITVTGKKLTVTCSQNMNHEYMSWYRQDPGLGLRQIYYSMNVEVTDKGDVPEGYKVSRKEKRNFPLILESPSPNQTSLYFCASGLAGANVLTFGAGSRLTVL.

This clone was recorded only once. The rearrangement links TRBV28 to TRBJ2-2; D unclear. The CDR3 contains 13 residues. V dropped 6 bases and J dropped 9 bases, with 14 bases sitting between them. Germline V gives CDR1 MDHEN, CDR2 SYDVKM. CDR3 bases: TGTGCCAGCAGCTGGGCCTCTCGTTGGGAGCTGTTTTTT. Translated: CASSWASRWELFF.

V and J are TRBV28 and TRBJ1-1, with D unresolved. CDR1 is MDHEN, CDR2 SYDVKM, per germline. The germline V and J ends were trimmed by 1 base and 1 base, with 10 bases remaining between them. There are 15 residues in the CDR3. DNA for the CDR3: TGTGCCAGCAGTTTATTCGGACTTTCGAACACTGAAGCTTTCTTT. Translated, it gives CASSLFGLSNTEAFF. Using reference TRBV28 and TRBJ1-1 for the parts outside the CDR3, the full variable domain is DVKVTQSSRYLVKRTGEKVFLECVQDMDHENMFWYRQDPGLGLRLIYFSYDVKMKEKGDIPEGYSVSREKKERFSLILESASTNQTSMYLCASSLFGLSNTEAFFGQGTRLTVV.

The rearrangement uses TRBV14 and TRBJ2-3, with D uncertain. The length of the CDR3 is 14 residues. The V gene lost 1 base and the J gene lost 9 bases, with 14 bases spanning the gap. The germline gives CDR1 SGHDN, CDR2 FVKESK. CDR3 in DNA: TGTGCCAGCAGCCAAGCGTCCGATTACGGCACGCAGTATTTT. Translating it yields CASSQASDYGTQYF.

The chain has TRBV19 and TRBJ2-7; tentatively, D is TRBD1 or TRBD2 (5 bases each). V shed 3 bases and J shed 0 bases, with 18 bases lying between them. This CDR3 is built from 17 residues. CDR1 and CDR2 (germline): LNHDA, SQIVND (reference sequence). The CDR3 nucleotides are TGTGCCAGTAGTATGGAAACGGGACGGATCACCTCCTACGAGCAGTACTTC. Translated, it gives CASSMETGRITSYEQYF.